The text below deals with one T cell receptor (beta chain). Its antigen remains unidentified. The data stem from a study of CXCR3-negative and CXCR3-positive naive CD8 T cells. Looking at the study overall: For each library, about 1.5 +/- 0.3 million TRB reads were obtained, about 135 million in total.

Through 5' RACE with UMI labels, the TRB cDNA libraries were prepared. TCRdb re-called the 5' RACE reads and shows each CDR3 protein once, DNA omitted. The sample yields more than 7,500 distinct CDR3 sequences, of which the top ten take up 1% to 1.4%. This CDR3 is built from 15 residues. Germline CDR1 is LGHNA and CDR2 is YSLEER. General study points: TRBV-TRBJ usage was alike in naive CXCR3-negative and CXCR3-positive cells but differed in memory cells. The naive subsets expressed comparable surface CD5, and the authors inferred TCR strength from TRB CDR3 properties. The study found comparably high diversity in both naive subsets and much lower diversity in memory CD8+ cells.

The sequence was collected from a human donor in good health. Some clones in this sample may be carry-over from other donors' samples. Sequencing was carried out using naive CXCR3- CD8+ T cells from blood. Subset specified: CD45RO-CCR7+CD27+CD95- naive CD8+ T cells lacking CXCR3 (TNR3-). V is TRBV4-3 and J is TRBJ2-1; there is no DNA to check the TCRdb D call of TRBD1. The CDR3 reads CASSRPGPDHNEQFF.